This T cell receptor beta chain was retrieved from a study of T cell changes during pregnancy in multiple sclerosis. TCRdb's table, derived via immunoSEQ multiplex PCR, lists solely in-frame clones and lacks some. The sample includes 85,000 to 130,000 clones, just under 95% of them seen just once. V dropped 1 base and J dropped 4 bases, with 11 bases sitting between them. Germline V gene lookup returns CDR1 LNHNV and CDR2 YYDKDF (reference sequence). This CDR3 has 15 residues. Sample: peripheral blood, taken after pregnancy. The sequence was collected from a female donor with multiple sclerosis, enrolled in a pregnancy study. The rearrangement uses TRBV15 and TRBJ2-1; possibly TRBD1 for D (5 bases). The CDR3, as DNA: TGTGCCACCAGCAGAGGCGGCAGGGCGTACAATGAGCAGTTCTTC. Translating it yields CATSRGGRAYNEQFF.